The 29 T cell receptor beta chains below come from one sample, sequenced in a study of cytomegalovirus exposure and HLA in healthy donors. The PCR used 60 Vbeta and 13 Jbeta primers. Generated by immunoSEQ multiplex PCR, the TCRdb table keeps only in-frame clones and is missing some. The sample lists some 120,000 clones; 70% to 80% were seen once. What was sequenced was PBMCs. The receptors originated from a woman aged 50 to 60 in good health and CMV-seropositive.

The chain combines TRBV19 with TRBJ2-6, with D possibly being TRBD1 (5 bases). V lost 4 bases to trimming and J lost 1 base, with 5 bases between them. This CDR3 spans 14 amino acids. Germline CDR1 reads LNHDA; CDR2 reads SQIVND (reference sequence). For the CDR3, the DNA is TGTGCCAGTAGTAAGGGGTCTGGGGCCAACGTCCTGACTTTC. It specifies CASSKGSGANVLTF.

The chain recombines TRBV10-2 with TRBJ2-5, with D tentatively TRBD2 (6 bases). Germline assignment: CDR1 WSHSY and CDR2 SAAADI. CDR3 length: 14 residues. V lost 3 bases to trimming and J lost 7 bases, with 15 bases between them. The CDR3 DNA reads as TGCGCCAGCAGTGACCCCGGCAGGAGGGGGACCCAGTACTTC. It is translated as CASSDPGRRGTQYF.

This chain uses TRBV6-6 with TRBJ2-1; TRBD1 matches 7 bases. V lost 8 bases and J lost 4; bases outside the gene matches: 8. This CDR3 is 14 amino acids long. CDR1 is MNHNY, CDR2 SVGAGI, per germline (reference sequence). As DNA, the CDR3 is TGTGCCAGCGCCCCCGGGACAGTATACAATGAGCAGTTCTTC. Translated, it gives CASAPGTVYNEQFF.

The chain uses TRBV6-5 and TRBJ1-3; TRBD1 is a possible D gene (5 bases). The CDR3 length is 15 residues. V was pared by 2 bases and J by 0 bases, with 8 bases between. Germline V gene lookup returns CDR1 MNHEY and CDR2 SVGAGI. The CDR3 spells CASSYNRPSGNTIYF. CDR3 nucleotides: TGTGCCAGCAGTTACAACAGGCCCTCTGGAAACACCATATATTTT.

This chain uses TRBV12-2 with TRBJ1-5; TRBD1, the table's D call, was not compared with the DNA. TRBV12-2 is annotated as a pseudogene. The CDR3 sequence is 14 residues long. The CDR3 DNA reads TGTGCAAGTCGCTTAGCGGGCTCCAATCAGCCCCAGCATTTT. Its protein product is CASRLAGSNQPQHF.

CDR3 protein: CASSQVVPAGGYETQYF. The CDR3, as DNA: TGCGCCAGCAGCCAAGTTGTCCCGGCGGGGGGGTATGAGACCCAGTACTTC. V is TRBV4-3 and J is TRBJ2-5; 9 bases are a match to TRBD2. CDR1 and CDR2 (germline): LGHNA, YSLEER. V dropped 1 base and J dropped 5; count of bases not matched to a gene: 11. The CDR3 covers 17 residues.

V gene TRBV7-2 combines with J gene TRBJ2-7, with 8 bases aligning to TRBD2. The CDR3 runs to 15 residues. Germline V CDR1 and CDR2: SGHTA, FQGNSA. After removal of 2 bases from V and 3 bases from J, the junction contained 6 bases not matched to a gene. The DNA for the CDR3 is TGTGCCAGCAGCTTATTGGGCGGGGGGATCTACGAGCAGTACTTC. Translating it yields CASSLLGGGIYEQYF.

V usage is TRBV14 and J usage is TRBJ1-2; no clear D gene. The CDR3 is 12 residues long. CDR1 is SGHDN, CDR2 FVKESK, per germline. V was clipped by 6 bases and J by 8 bases, with 13 bases between them. In nucleotides, the CDR3 is TGTGCCAGCAGTGACATGGGCGCAGGCTACACCTTC. It yields the protein CASSDMGAGYTF.

The genes are TRBV5-1 and TRBJ1-2; 8 bases map to TRBD1. With V trimmed by 4 bases and J by 12 bases, 17 bases remained unmatched. Germline CDR1 and CDR2: SGHRS and YFSETQ. This CDR3 spans 15 amino acids. The CDR3 loop is CASSPRQGRGMANTF. DNA of the CDR3: TGCGCCAGCAGCCCCCGACAGGGGAGGGGAATGGCTAACACCTTC.

The rearrangement links TRBV4-3 to TRBJ2-3; 8 nucleotides line up with TRBD2. The CDR3 totals 14 residues. Germline V gene lookup returns CDR1 LGHNA and CDR2 YSLEER. V shed 3 bases and J 1 base; nucleotides not matched to a gene: 0. CDR3 DNA: TGCGCCAGCAGCCACGGGGGGGGCACAGATACGCAGTATTTT. Translation: CASSHGGGTDTQYF.

The V call is TRBV7-9, the J call TRBJ2-5; D might be TRBD2 (7 bases). CDR1 and CDR2 (germline): SEHNR, FQNEAQ (reference sequence). The CDR3 consists of 16 residues. V gave up 4 bases and J gave up 3 bases, with 18 bases separating them. The CDR3 reads CASSSPFGGREETQYF. DNA for the CDR3: TGTGCCAGCAGCTCCCCTTTCGGGGGGCGGGAAGAGACCCAGTACTTC.

Only a few counts were recorded for this clone. The chain is built from TRBV7-9 and TRBJ2-1; 10 bases line up with TRBD2. The CDR3 totals 14 residues. Losses at the gene ends were 4 bases for V and 6 bases for J; bases not matched to a gene: 3. Germline CDR1 reads SEHNR; CDR2 reads FQNEAQ (reference sequence). CDR3 region: CASSSLAGVNEQFF. Here the CDR3 DNA reads TGTGCCAGCAGCTCTCTAGCGGGAGTCAATGAGCAGTTCTTC. The whole variable domain, filled in from reference TRBV7-9 and TRBJ2-1, reads DTGVSQNPRHKITKRGQNVTFRCDPISEHNRLYWYRQTLGQGPEFLTYFQNEAQLEKSRLLSDRFSAERPKGSFSTLEIQRTEQGDSAMYLCASSSLAGVNEQFFGPGTRLTVL.

This clone has only a few counts. The chain couples TRBV6-1 to TRBJ2-7, with TRBD1 matching over 11 bases. Unmatched junction bases numbered 4, after V lost 2 bases and J lost 1 base. The length of the CDR3 is 16 residues. Germline CDR1 is MNHNS and CDR2 is SASEGT. CDR3 sequence (DNA): TGTGCCAGCAGTGAACTGGGGACAGGGGGTTCCTACGAGCAGTACTTC. Translated: CASSELGTGGSYEQYF.

This chain uses TRBV5-6 with TRBJ2-3; 7 bases agree with TRBD2. V lost 4 bases to trimming and J lost 5 bases; unmatched junction nucleotides: 1. CDR1 is SGHDT, CDR2 YYEEEE, per germline. The CDR3 extends over 12 amino acids. This CDR3 reads CASSPGGDTQYF. The DNA for the CDR3 is TGTGCCAGCAGCCCGGGGGGAGATACGCAGTATTTT.

V gene TRBV11-3 combines with J gene TRBJ2-1, with 15 bases that match TRBD2. The CDR3 spans 17 residues. Looked up from germline, CDR1 is SGHNT and CDR2 is YENEEA. The V and J ends lost 1 base and 7 bases, in that order; junction bases with no gene match: 5. The CDR3 here is CASSLGTSGGAWNEQFF. The CDR3 nucleotides read TGTGCCAGCAGCTTAGGGACTAGCGGGGGGGCCTGGAATGAGCAGTTCTTC.

The rearrangement uses TRBV10-3 and TRBJ2-1; 10 bases agree with TRBD2. This CDR3 has 15 residues. The trim removed 4 bases at V and 7 bases at J, leaving 7 bases unmatched. Germline V CDR1 and CDR2: ENHRY, SYGVKD. CDR3 residues: CAISASGGAGNEQFF. CDR3 DNA: TGTGCCATCAGTGCCAGCGGGGGGGCCGGTAATGAGCAGTTCTTC.

The rearrangement joins TRBV5-6 to TRBJ2-5, with 12 bases fitting TRBD2. With 0 bases clipped from V and 2 bases from J, the junction kept 5 bases outside the gene matches. Germline V gene lookup returns CDR1 SGHDT and CDR2 YYEEEE. The CDR3 is made up of 17 amino acids. The CDR3 region has the DNA TGTGCCAGCAGCTTGGCTCTAGCGGGGGGGCTTCAAGAGACCCAGTACTTC. Amino acids: CASSLALAGGLQETQYF.

The gene calls are TRBV4-1 and TRBJ2-7, with D tentatively TRBD1 (5 bases). Germline V gene lookup returns CDR1 MGHRA and CDR2 YSYEKL. V lost 2 bases to trimming and J lost 3 bases, with 14 bases between them. CDR3 length: 15 residues. The CDR3: CASSQSPQVGYEQYF. CDR3 bases: TGCGCCAGCAGCCAATCGCCACAGGTCGGCTACGAGCAGTACTTC.

The chain links TRBV19 to TRBJ2-3; TRBD2 matches at 9 bases. The CDR3 length is 14 residues. In germline, CDR1 is LNHDA, CDR2 SQIVND (reference sequence). V was pared by 10 bases and J by 2 bases, with 7 bases of the junction left unmatched. The CDR3 protein is CATHSGRYTDTQYF. As DNA, the CDR3 is TGTGCCACCCACAGCGGGAGGTACACAGATACGCAGTATTTT.

V usage is TRBV5-6 and J usage is TRBJ1-4; 10 bases line up with TRBD1. Looked up from germline, CDR1 is SGHDT and CDR2 is YYEEEE. The CDR3 has 15 residues. J lost 6 bases, V lost 3 bases, and 5 bases had no gene match. The CDR3: CASSSKGQGYEKLFF. In DNA form, the CDR3 reads TGTGCCAGCAGCTCAAAGGGACAGGGGTATGAAAAACTGTTTTTT.

The rearrangement uses TRBV20-1 and TRBJ2-3; D not certain. From germline, CDR1 is DFQATT and CDR2 SNEGSKA (reference sequence). V gave up 6 bases and J gave up 5 bases, with 9 bases separating them. The CDR3 runs to 11 residues. The DNA of the CDR3 is TGCAGTGCCTATGTCGTAGATACGCAGTATTTT. The encoded protein is CSAYVVDTQYF.

The J gene is TRBJ2-1, the V gene TRBV15; 8 nucleotides agree with TRBD2. This CDR3 contains 13 residues. Looked up from germline, CDR1 is LNHNV and CDR2 is YYDKDF (reference sequence). The trim removed 1 base at V and 15 bases at J, leaving 8 bases unmatched. CDR3 protein: CATSRALADFRFF. The CDR3 DNA reads as TGTGCCACCAGCAGAGCACTAGCGGACTTTCGGTTCTTC.

This clone was counted between two and nine times. The gene calls are TRBV5-1 and TRBJ1-4; D possibly corresponds to TRBD1 (5 bases). Trimming stripped 1 base from V and 7 bases from J, with 17 bases between. This CDR3 contains 16 residues. In germline, CDR1 is SGHRS, CDR2 YFSETQ. CDR3 residues: CASSLYGGSGIEKLFF. The CDR3 region has the DNA TGCGCCAGCAGCTTGTACGGGGGATCTGGGATTGAAAAACTGTTTTTT. Supplemented by reference TRBV5-1 and TRBJ1-4, the full variable domain reads KAGVTQTPRYLIKTRGQQVTLSCSPISGHRSVSWYQQTPGQGLQFLFEYFSETQRNKGNFPGRFSGRQFSNSRSEMNVSTLELGDSALYLCASSLYGGSGIEKLFFGSGTQLSVL.

The chain is built from TRBV7-9 and TRBJ2-3; D may be TRBD1 (5 bases). Germline CDR1 and CDR2: SEHNR and FQNEAQ (reference sequence). The CDR3 totals 13 residues. The V end was cut by 8 bases, the J end by 5 bases, with 14 bases between. The CDR3 is CASQLGPVDTQYF. CDR3 nucleotide sequence: TGTGCCAGCCAGCTGGGGCCTGTAGATACGCAGTATTTT.

V is TRBV9 and J is TRBJ1-1; 8 nucleotides align to TRBD1. CDR1 and CDR2 from the germline V gene are SGDLS and YYNGEE. CDR3 length equals 14 residues. V shed 2 bases, J shed 1 base, and the junction held 1 base outside the gene matches. The CDR3 here is CASSVQGANTEAFF. In nucleotides, the CDR3 is TGTGCCAGCAGCGTCCAGGGGGCGAACACTGAAGCTTTCTTT.

V gene TRBV4-2 combines with J gene TRBJ1-2; 8 bases are a match to TRBD1. The CDR3 spans 17 residues. The germline V gene has CDR1 LGHNA and CDR2 YNFKEQ. V shed 1 base, J shed 4 bases, and the junction held 11 bases outside the gene matches. The chain's CDR3 is CASSQGVSGGAGYGYTF. The DNA of the CDR3 is TGTGCCAGCAGCCAAGGGGTTTCAGGGGGCGCCGGCTATGGCTACACCTTC.

This CDR3 is CAWSVLLNTEAFF. The CDR3 DNA reads as TGTGCCTGGAGTGTACTCTTGAACACTGAAGCTTTCTTT. This chain uses TRBV30 with TRBJ1-1; D ambiguous. V dropped 0 bases and J dropped 0 bases, with 5 bases sitting between them. The germline CDR1 and CDR2 sequences are GTSNPN and SVGIG (reference sequence). This CDR3 contains 13 residues. Complete variable domain (other parts from reference TRBV30 and TRBJ1-1): SQTIHQWPATLVQPVGSPLSLECTVEGTSNPNLYWYRQAAGRGLQLLFYSVGIGQISSEVPQNLSASRPQDRQFILSSKKLLLSDSGFYLCAWSVLLNTEAFFGQGTRLTVV.

The CDR3 spells CASSFSSGQETQYF. The CDR3 coding sequence is TGTGCCAGCAGTTTCTCCTCGGGCCAAGAGACCCAGTACTTC. J is TRBJ2-5 and V is TRBV6-5; D is unresolved. Trimming took 4 bases from V and 1 from J, leaving 10 bases between them. The CDR3 is made up of 14 amino acids. Germline assignment: CDR1 MNHEY and CDR2 SVGAGI.

This clone was counted once. The chain has TRBV30 and TRBJ2-1; 11 bases agree with TRBD2. CDR3 length: 15 amino acids. Germline V gene sequence: CDR1 GTSNPN, CDR2 SVGIG (reference sequence). V lost 2 bases, J lost 7 bases, and 7 bases stayed unmatched. The CDR3 DNA sequence: TGTGCCTGGAGTTGGACTAGCGGGCCGTGGAATGAGCAGTTCTTC. Encoded protein: CAWSWTSGPWNEQFF.